Presented here are 5 T cell receptor beta chains from one specimen sequenced in a study of T cell changes during pregnancy in multiple sclerosis. The data were produced by immunoSEQ multiplex PCR, yet TCRdb's version contains in-frame clones alone and is incomplete. The sample holds 75,000 to 95,000 clones, roughly 93% seen once. Source: peripheral blood, taken in the second trimester of pregnancy. These receptors came from a female donor with multiple sclerosis, enrolled in a pregnancy study.

This chain joins TRBV2 and TRBJ1-4; TRBD1 matches at 8 bases. J gave up 8 bases and V 5 bases, and 10 bases lay outside the gene matches. CDR1 SNHLY and CDR2 FYNNEI come from the germline V gene. The length of the CDR3 is 15 residues. Written as DNA, the CDR3 is TGTGCCAGCAGTCAGGACAGGGTGGTTGGGGAAAAACTGTTTTTT. This translates into CASSQDRVVGEKLFF.

As DNA, the CDR3 is TGTGCCAGCAGCTCCCCGGACAGGATCTATGGCTACACCTTC. It specifies CASSSPDRIYGYTF. J is TRBJ1-2 and V is TRBV7-8, with TRBD1 matching over 7 bases. The CDR3 is made up of 14 amino acids. Unmatched junction bases numbered 6, after V lost 4 bases and J lost 4 bases. The germline V gene encodes CDR1 SGHVS and CDR2 FQNEAQ.

J is TRBJ1-1 and V is TRBV7-3; 8 positions agree with TRBD1. Trimming at V came to 4 bases and at J to 3 bases, leaving 7 bases not matched to a gene. Germline CDR1 reads SGHTA; CDR2 reads FQGTGA. The length of the CDR3 is 15 residues. For the CDR3, the DNA is TGTGCCAGCAGCTACAGGGGGGGTGGCGACACTGAAGCTTTCTTT. Translation gives CASSYRGGGDTEAFF.

The chain carries TRBV9 and TRBJ1-2, with no clear D. Germline loops: CDR1 SGDLS, CDR2 YYNGEE. This CDR3 spans 12 amino acids. With 0 bases removed from V and 4 bases from J, the gap between germline ends came to 4 bases. CDR3 sequence reads: CASSVDSYGYTF. The CDR3 DNA sequence: TGTGCCAGCAGCGTAGACTCCTATGGCTACACCTTC.

Here the CDR3 DNA reads TGTGCCTGGGCTGGGACAGGGGGCGGCGGGGAGACCCAGTACTTC. Its protein is CAWAGTGGGGETQYF. The chain is built from TRBV30 and TRBJ2-5, with 12 bases aligning to TRBD1. The length of the CDR3 is 15 residues. The V gene end was trimmed by 5 bases and the J gene end by 5 bases; junction bases not matched to a gene: 9. Germline-derived CDR1 and CDR2 are GTSNPN and SVGIG (reference sequence).